This TCR beta chain was found in a study of blood T cell repertoires in COVID-19. Study overall: T cells, B-cell-depleted T cells, or PBMCs provided the cDNA or gDNA that served as material.

Cohort allocation depended upon clinical history that participants reported. Trimming removed 5 bases at V and 7 bases at J, with 14 bases between. This CDR3 has 13 amino acids. Profiling relied on immunoSEQ multiplex PCR, and the TCRdb table lists in-frame clones only, not all of them. The repertoire includes around 330,000 clones, around 90% of them detected once, and approximately 9% sits in the top ten. The sample was PBMCs or T cells enriched from blood (not recorded which). The sequence was collected from a woman between 18 and 30 years old who had recovered from COVID-19. The gene calls are TRBV12-3 or TRBV12-4 and TRBJ1-2, with a possible D match to TRBD1 (5 bases). The CDR3 is CASSPPAGFGYTF. The CDR3 DNA follows: TGTGCCAGCAGTCCCCCGGCAGGGTTTGGCTACACCTTC.